This T cell receptor beta chain was profiled in a study of blood T cell repertoires in COVID-19. Whole-study context: Sites in the United States, Italy and Spain provided acute and convalescent COVID-19 samples.

Sequencing used immunoSEQ multiplex PCR; TCRdb keeps in-frame clones, though not all of them. Here the sample spans around 84,000 clones, around 84% being singletons. There are 16 residues in the CDR3. J lost 4 bases, V lost 1 base, and 9 bases had no gene match. Germline CDR1 reads SSHAT; CDR2 reads FNYEAQ (reference sequence). The gene calls are TRBV7-7 and TRBJ2-5, with 7 bases fitting TRBD1. The TCR originated in a man of 80 years or more with active or convalescent COVID-19. The sequenced material came from peripheral blood. CDR3: CASSLEWGSGGETQYF. CDR3 coding DNA: TGTGCCAGCAGCTTAGAATGGGGGTCAGGGGGAGAGACCCAGTACTTC.